This entry lists 25 T cell receptor beta chains sequenced from one sample in a study of CD8+CD57+ T cells in acquired aplastic anemia. Profiling that covered TCR beta VDJ and CDR3 relied on genomic DNA as its template. Each CDR3 protein is one row after TCRdb ran MiXCR on the reads. The sample shows 150,000 to 200,000 distinct CDR3 sequences, just over 45% of them seen only once. Sequenced input: sorted CD4+, CD8+, or CD8+CD57+ T cells (not recorded which) from PBMCs. The origin of the receptors is a human donor in good health.

This clonotype was seen a handful of times. CDR3 sequence reads: CASSPRQGEQFF. The CDR3 coding sequence is TGTGCCAGCAGCCCCCGACAGGGAGAGCAGTTCTTC. The rearrangement joins TRBV7-6 to TRBJ2-1; 7 nucleotides align to TRBD1. The CDR3 covers 12 residues. After removal of 5 bases from V and 10 bases from J, the junction contained 5 bases not matched to a gene. The germline V gene encodes CDR1 SGHVS and CDR2 FNYEAQ. The whole variable domain, remainder taken from reference TRBV7-6 and TRBJ2-1, is GAGVSQSPRYKVTKRGQDVALRCDPISGHVSLYWYRQALGQGPEFLTYFNYEAQQDKSGLPNDRFSAERPEGSISTLTIQRTEQRDSAMYRCASSPRQGEQFFGPGTRLTVL.

Comment on this clonotype: This sequence may be a read error, since a much larger clone differs from it by one base. This sequence joins TRBV5-5 and TRBJ1-1; D remains ambiguous. CDR1 and CDR2 (germline): SGHKS, YYEKEE (reference sequence). The CDR3 is 16 residues long. The CDR3 spells CTSSFRLGEVNTEAFF. CDR3 bases: TGTACCAGCAGCTTCCGTCTCGGGGAGGTGAACACTGAAGCTTTCTTT. Full variable domain (outside the CDR3, taken from reference TRBV5-5 and TRBJ1-1): DAGVTQSPTHLIKTRGQQVTLRCSPISGHKSVSWYQQVLGQGPQFIFQYYEKEERGRGNFPDRFSARQFPNYSSELNVNALLLGDSALYLCTSSFRLGEVNTEAFFGQGTRLTVV.

In this sample, this clonotype turned up once. This chain joins TRBV24-1 and TRBJ1-2; no firm D call. CDR3 length: 12 amino acids. CDR1 and CDR2 (germline): KGHDR, SFDVKD. Trimming left V 4 bases short and J 8 bases short, with 10 bases between. This CDR3 reads CATSEVGNGYTF. DNA of the CDR3: TGTGCCACCAGTGAGGTGGGGAACGGCTACACCTTC.

The table lists this clonotype with many counts. This rearrangement joins TRBV19 to TRBJ1-1, with a weak D call TRBD1 (5 bases). CDR3 size: 19 residues. V gave up 6 bases and J gave up 1 base, with 27 bases separating them. Germline assignment: CDR1 LNHDA and CDR2 SQIVND (reference sequence). The CDR3 reads CASRAGLLFEGLRNTEAFF. CDR3 bases: TGTGCCAGTAGAGCAGGGTTATTATTTGAAGGCCTACGGAACACTGAAGCTTTCTTT.

This rearrangement joins TRBV5-1 to TRBJ2-2, with D perhaps matching TRBD1 (6 bases). V lost 2 bases and J 0 bases, leaving 11 bases between the germline ends. The germline V gene encodes CDR1 SGHRS and CDR2 YFSETQ. CDR3 length equals 16 residues. CDR3 region: CASSFRGSANTGELFF. For the CDR3, the DNA is TGCGCCAGCAGCTTCAGGGGCAGTGCGAACACCGGGGAGCTGTTTTTT.

This clonotype appeared many times. CDR3 coding DNA: TGTGCCAGCAGCACCGGGACAGGGTTGTTGCAGTACTTC. Residues: CASSTGTGLLQYF. V and J are TRBV28 and TRBJ2-7; 9 positions agree with TRBD1. Looked up from germline, CDR1 is MDHEN and CDR2 is SYDVKM. There are 13 residues in the CDR3. V shed 6 bases, J shed 9 bases, and the junction held 9 bases outside the gene matches.

This clonotype has ten or more counts. The CDR3 region is CASSYGGEGYTF. CDR3 nucleotide sequence: TGTGCCAGCAGTTACGGGGGGGAAGGCTACACCTTC. This chain joins TRBV6-5 and TRBJ1-2; maybe TRBD1 (5 bases). CDR3 length: 12 residues. Trimming took off 2 bases at V and 8 bases at J, with 9 bases between the two ends. The germline CDR1 and CDR2 sequences are MNHEY and SVGAGI.

The J gene is TRBJ1-2, the V gene TRBV2; 9 bases fit TRBD1. The length of the CDR3 is 14 residues. Trimming removed 5 bases from V and 2 bases from J; junction bases left unmatched: 3. CDR1 and CDR2 (germline): SNHLY, FYNNEI. The CDR3 here is CASSRTGDNYGYTF. The CDR3 DNA is TGTGCCAGCAGTAGGACAGGGGACAACTATGGCTACACCTTC.

This sequence joins TRBV7-3 and TRBJ1-1; 11 bases are a match to TRBD1. Germline trimming cut 2 bases from V and 0 bases from J; bases unmatched to any gene: 2. Germline lookup yields CDR1 SGHTA and CDR2 FQGTGA. This CDR3 comprises 16 residues. In nucleotides, the CDR3 is TGTGCCAGCAGCTTAGGACAGGGGGCGTTGAACACTGAAGCTTTCTTT. Translation: CASSLGQGALNTEAFF. The whole variable domain, filled in from reference TRBV7-3 and TRBJ1-1, reads GAGVSQTPSNKVTEKGKYVELRCDPISGHTALYWYRQSLGQGPEFLIYFQGTGAADDSGLPNDRFFAVRPEGSVSTLKIQRTERGDSAVYLCASSLGQGALNTEAFFGQGTRLTVV.

The rearrangement links TRBV24-1 to TRBJ2-3, with D perhaps TRBD1 (5 bases). Trimming took 3 bases from V and 3 from J, leaving 18 bases between them. The V gene's germline CDR1 is KGHDR and CDR2 SFDVKD. The CDR3 spans 17 residues. The CDR3 sequence: CATSDGLLAAGTDTQYF. CDR3 nucleotides: TGTGCCACCAGTGATGGTTTGTTGGCGGCAGGGACAGATACGCAGTATTTT.

V usage is TRBV15 and J usage is TRBJ1-5; the match to TRBD1 covers 9 bases. The CDR3 has 16 residues. Per germline, CDR1 LNHNV and CDR2 YYDKDF (reference sequence). With 5 bases clipped from V and 6 bases from J, the junction kept 11 bases outside the gene matches. The CDR3 region has the DNA TGTGCCACCAGCGGCTTAACAGGGGGCCCTACTCAGCCCCAGCATTTT. It translates to CATSGLTGGPTQPQHF. The full variable domain, in which reference TRBV15 and TRBJ1-5 provide the parts outside the CDR3, is DAMVIQNPRYQVTQFGKPVTLSCSQTLNHNVMYWYQQKSSQAPKLLFHYYDKDFNNEADTPDNFQSRRPNTSFCFLDIRSPGLGDTAMYLCATSGLTGGPTQPQHFGDGTRLSIL.

The chain links TRBV7-3 to TRBJ1-2, with a weak D call TRBD1 (6 bases). Germline V gene data show CDR1 as SGHTA and CDR2 as FQGTGA. V dropped 5 bases and J dropped 2 bases, with 12 bases sitting between them. This CDR3 is built from 14 residues. The CDR3 bases are TGTGCCAGCAGCCGGACAGCGATAAACTATGGCTACACCTTC. Protein product: CASSRTAINYGYTF.

In its sample, this clonotype was seen many times. At one of its ends the junction is not consistent with the germline gene, which may arise from a read error. The CDR3 is CASSQTGLGEFLVF. CDR3 DNA sequence: TGTGCCAGCAGCCAGACAGGACTAGGGGAATTTCTAGTCTTT. The V gene is TRBV7-2, the J gene TRBJ1-1; TRBD1 might be the D (6 bases). Germline V gives CDR1 SGHTA, CDR2 FQGNSA. The CDR3 covers 14 residues.

The J gene is TRBJ1-2, the V gene TRBV7-6, with TRBD1 as a possible D gene (5 bases). V lost 0 bases, J lost 6 bases, and 8 bases lay in between. Germline assignment: CDR1 SGHVS and CDR2 FNYEAQ. CDR3 size: 13 residues. CDR3 sequence reads: CASSLAGRDGYTF. The CDR3 DNA follows: TGTGCCAGCAGCTTAGCGGGGCGAGATGGCTACACCTTC.

This clonotype occurred many times. This chain uses TRBV5-1 with TRBJ2-2; D is ambiguous. Germline-derived CDR1 and CDR2 are SGHRS and YFSETQ. The CDR3 length is 16 residues. Trimming cost V 0 bases and J 4 bases, with 13 bases left between them. The CDR3 reads CASSLGGSTLTGELFF. Here the CDR3 DNA reads TGCGCCAGCAGCTTGGGTGGAAGCACCCTCACCGGGGAGCTGTTTTTT. Combining the CDR3 with reference TRBV5-1 and TRBJ2-2 gives the whole variable domain KAGVTQTPRYLIKTRGQQVTLSCSPISGHRSVSWYQQTPGQGLQFLFEYFSETQRNKGNFPGRFSGRQFSNSRSEMNVSTLELGDSALYLCASSLGGSTLTGELFFGEGSRLTVL.

A single count supports this clonotype. V usage is TRBV27 and J usage is TRBJ2-1, with 12 bases matching TRBD2. The CDR3 is 20 residues long. The V and J ends lost 0 bases and 8 bases, in that order; junction bases with no gene match: 17. In germline, CDR1 is MNHEY, CDR2 SMNVEV (reference sequence). The CDR3: CASSLSRVGASGRARDEQFF. The CDR3 nucleotides read TGTGCCAGCAGTTTATCCAGGGTAGGGGCTAGCGGGAGGGCTCGGGATGAGCAGTTCTTC.

In its sample, this clonotype was seen many times. The chain links TRBV20-1 to TRBJ2-7, with TRBD2 matching over 9 bases. This CDR3 has 14 residues. The trim removed 6 bases at V and 1 base at J, leaving 7 bases unmatched. CDR1 and CDR2 from the germline V gene are DFQATT and SNEGSKA (reference sequence). This CDR3 is CSAPTSGGSYEQYF. The CDR3 DNA is TGCAGTGCCCCGACTAGCGGAGGGTCCTACGAGCAGTACTTC.

This clonotype has at least ten counts. V and J are TRBV3-1 and TRBJ2-3; D call uncertain. Trimming removed 2 bases at V and 3 bases at J, with 3 bases between. CDR1 is LGHDT and CDR2 is YNNKEL in the germline V gene (reference sequence). The CDR3 is made up of 12 amino acids. The CDR3, as DNA: TGTGCCAGCAGCCAAAGAACAGATACGCAGTATTTT. It yields the protein CASSQRTDTQYF.

The chain's CDR3 is CASRALGQEPGYTF. For the CDR3, the DNA is TGTGCCAGCAGAGCTTTGGGACAAGAACCTGGCTACACCTTC. V is TRBV2 and J is TRBJ1-2; TRBD1 is a possible D gene (6 bases). This CDR3 contains 14 residues. Germline V gene data show CDR1 as SNHLY and CDR2 as FYNNEI. Trimming took 6 bases from V and 7 from J, leaving 18 bases between them.

This clonotype has at least ten counts. The V call is TRBV10-3, the J call TRBJ2-3; unclear D gene. The V and J ends lost 10 bases and 3 bases respectively, with 20 bases between them. Germline V lookup: CDR1 ENHRY, CDR2 SYGVKD. The CDR3 covers 15 residues. The CDR3 nucleotides read TGTGCCACTTCCTTTAGGGCTTATGAAACAGATACGCAGTATTTT. It codes for CATSFRAYETDTQYF.

There are many counts of this clonotype. The chain uses TRBV12-3 or TRBV12-4 and TRBJ2-7, with 7 bases aligning to TRBD1. The CDR3 covers 14 residues. The ends lost 7 bases at V and 0 bases at J; junction bases unmatched: 6. The CDR3 DNA sequence: TGTGCCAGCACTATGACAGGGAGCTCCTACGAGCAGTACTTC. Residues: CASTMTGSSYEQYF.

The chain recombines TRBV24-1 with TRBJ2-5, with 7 bases that match TRBD2. Losses at the gene ends were 7 bases for V and 5 bases for J; bases not matched to a gene: 6. The CDR3 totals 13 residues. CDR1 is KGHDR and CDR2 is SFDVKD in the germline V gene. In DNA form, the CDR3 reads TGTGCCACCAGCGCCGCGGGGGTCGAGACCCAGTACTTC. Translation gives CATSAAGVETQYF.

V and J are TRBV9 and TRBJ1-2, with a weak D call TRBD1 (5 bases). Germline CDR1 SGDLS, CDR2 YYNGEE. This CDR3 contains 13 residues. Between the trimmed V and J ends, which lost 0 bases and 8 bases, there was a span of 11 bases. CDR3: CASSVDSGNGYTF. Here the CDR3 DNA reads TGTGCCAGCAGCGTAGATTCAGGGAACGGCTACACCTTC. The whole variable domain, remainder taken from reference TRBV9 and TRBJ1-2, is DSGVTQTPKHLITATGQRVTLRCSPRSGDLSVYWYQQSLDQGLQFLIQYYNGEERAKGNILERFSAQQFPDLHSELNLSSLELGDSALYFCASSVDSGNGYTFGSGTRLTVV.

V and J are TRBV5-5 and TRBJ2-1; unclear D gene. The CDR3 runs to 16 residues. Trimming left V 5 bases short and J 1 base short, with 16 bases between. The germline CDR1 and CDR2 sequences are SGHKS and YYEKEE (reference sequence). The CDR3 coding sequence is TGTGCCAGCAGATTCGCCCCCTCCCAATCCTACAATGAGCAGTTCTTC. It is translated as CASRFAPSQSYNEQFF.

The table lists this clonotype with many counts. This chain connects TRBV15 to TRBJ2-7, with 10 bases that match TRBD2. J gave up 0 bases and V 1 base, and 6 bases lay outside the gene matches. The CDR3 runs to 17 residues. CDR1 and CDR2 (germline): LNHNV, YYDKDF (reference sequence). The CDR3 bases are TGTGCCACCAGCAGAGTAGCGGGAGGATACCTCTCCTACGAGCAGTACTTC. Amino acids: CATSRVAGGYLSYEQYF.